What follows are 6 T cell receptor beta chains derived from one specimen sequenced in a study of T cell responses to AZD1222 COVID-19 vaccine. The method was immunoSEQ multiplex PCR; TCRdb's version includes in-frame clones alone and lacks a portion of them. The sample lists some 85,000 clones, approximately 90% occurring once. Sequencing was performed on peripheral blood, taken on day 0 of AZD1222 vaccination. These receptors all stem from an adult in good health.

The CDR3 protein is CAISDENTEAFF. The DNA for the CDR3 is TGTGCCATCAGTGACGAGAACACTGAAGCTTTCTTT. The chain combines TRBV10-3 with TRBJ1-1; the D is unclear. The germline CDR1 and CDR2 sequences are ENHRY and SYGVKD. This CDR3 comprises 12 residues. V was clipped by 3 bases and J by 1 base, with 3 bases between them.

This clone was counted at least ten times. The gene calls are TRBV4-1 and TRBJ2-1; the match to TRBD2 covers 11 bases. Germline V gene lookup returns CDR1 MGHRA and CDR2 YSYEKL. J gave up 7 bases and V 0 bases, and 8 bases lay outside the gene matches. The CDR3 contains 17 residues. CDR3 residues: CASSQEGLAGGRNEQFF. DNA of the CDR3: TGCGCCAGCAGCCAAGAGGGGCTAGCGGGGGGTCGGAATGAGCAGTTCTTC.

This chain connects TRBV10-3 to TRBJ2-1; 13 bases are shared with TRBD2. Germline values: CDR1 ENHRY, CDR2 SYGVKD. This CDR3 is built from 13 residues. J lost 6 bases, V lost 11 bases, and 4 bases had no gene match. The CDR3 nucleotides are TGTGCCTTCCGGACTAGCGGGGGCAATGAGCAGTTCTTC. This sequence encodes CAFRTSGGNEQFF.

The chain has TRBV7-9 and TRBJ1-3; D remains ambiguous. Germline assignment: CDR1 SEHNR and CDR2 FQNEAQ (reference sequence). The CDR3 spans 15 residues. The V and J ends lost 5 bases and 0 bases respectively, with 11 bases between them. The CDR3 sequence is CASSPPGSSGNTIYF. CDR3 bases: TGTGCCAGCAGCCCGCCGGGTAGCTCTGGAAACACCATATATTTT.

The rearrangement joins TRBV7-9 to TRBJ2-7; a possible D gene is TRBD2 (5 bases). This CDR3 spans 13 amino acids. Trimming shortened V by 8 bases and J by 0 bases, and 11 bases separated the two germline ends. The germline gives CDR1 SEHNR, CDR2 FQNEAQ (reference sequence). The CDR3 region has the DNA TGTGCCAGCGATCGGGGAAACTCCTACGAGCAGTACTTC. Translating gives CASDRGNSYEQYF.

This rearrangement joins TRBV7-2 to TRBJ1-2; D unresolved. This CDR3 contains 13 residues. The germline V gene has CDR1 SGHTA and CDR2 FQGNSA. The V and J ends lost 4 bases and 6 bases respectively, with 12 bases between them. This CDR3 reads CASSSSRRDGYTF. The CDR3 DNA sequence: TGTGCCAGCAGCTCCTCTAGGCGGGATGGCTACACCTTC.